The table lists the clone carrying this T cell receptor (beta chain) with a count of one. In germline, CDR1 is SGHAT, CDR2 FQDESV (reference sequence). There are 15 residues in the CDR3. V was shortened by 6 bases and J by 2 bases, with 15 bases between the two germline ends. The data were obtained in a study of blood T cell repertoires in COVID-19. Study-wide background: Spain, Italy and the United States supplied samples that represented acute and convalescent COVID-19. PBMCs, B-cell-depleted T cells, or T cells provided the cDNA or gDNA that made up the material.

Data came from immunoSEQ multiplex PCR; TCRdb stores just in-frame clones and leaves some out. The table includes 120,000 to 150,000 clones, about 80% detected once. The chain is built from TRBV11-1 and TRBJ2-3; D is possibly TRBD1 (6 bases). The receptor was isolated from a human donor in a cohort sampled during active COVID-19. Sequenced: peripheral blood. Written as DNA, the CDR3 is TGTGCCAGCAGACTTATGGGACAATCCACAGATACGCAGTATTTT. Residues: CASRLMGQSTDTQYF.